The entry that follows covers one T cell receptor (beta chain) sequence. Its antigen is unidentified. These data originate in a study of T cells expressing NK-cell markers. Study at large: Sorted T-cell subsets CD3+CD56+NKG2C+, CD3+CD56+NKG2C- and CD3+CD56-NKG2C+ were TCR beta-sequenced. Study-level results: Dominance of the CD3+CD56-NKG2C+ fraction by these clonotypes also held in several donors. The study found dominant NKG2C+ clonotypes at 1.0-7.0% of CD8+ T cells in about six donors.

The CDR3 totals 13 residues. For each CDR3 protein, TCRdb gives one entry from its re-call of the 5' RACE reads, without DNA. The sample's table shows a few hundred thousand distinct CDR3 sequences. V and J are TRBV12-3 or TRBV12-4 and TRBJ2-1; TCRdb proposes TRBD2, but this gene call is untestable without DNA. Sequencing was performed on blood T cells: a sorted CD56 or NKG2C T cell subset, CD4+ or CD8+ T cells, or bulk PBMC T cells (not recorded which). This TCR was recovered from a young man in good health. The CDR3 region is CASSHGTAKEQFF.